This TCR beta chain was captured by sequencing in a study of cytomegalovirus exposure and HLA in healthy donors. Findings and caveats of the study: In terms of immune exposure information, only CMV serostatus was available. Researchers reported that a few CMV-associated chains were confirmed in vitro as CMV antigen-specific. Common viral pathogens (according to a later analysis) appeared linked to several of the most significant clusters.

Researchers ran the PCR with 60 Vbeta and 13 Jbeta primers. Assay: immunoSEQ multiplex PCR; the TCRdb copy retains only in-frame clones and omits some. The table has 90,000 or so clones, 82% seen once. A single count supports this clone. Its antigen is not identified. The specimen sequenced was PBMCs. The receptor was derived from a man aged 30 to 39 in good health and CMV-seropositive.

The CDR3, as DNA: TGTGCCAGCAGTCGGGGGGGCTCCCGGACTTTCACCGGGGAGCTGTTTTTT. Translated, it gives CASSRGGSRTFTGELFF. The chain employs TRBV28 and TRBJ2-2, with 8 nucleotides matching TRBD2. V shed 5 bases, J shed 4 bases, and the junction held 12 bases outside the gene matches. The CDR3 covers 17 residues. The V gene's germline CDR1 is MDHEN and CDR2 SYDVKM.